A selection of T cell receptor beta chains follows, all from one sample in a study of T cell changes during pregnancy in multiple sclerosis. Here immunoSEQ multiplex PCR was the method, and the copy in TCRdb shows in-frame clones only, minus some. The sample lists 75,000 to 80,000 clones, approximately 94% occurring once. Here the sequenced sample was peripheral blood, taken after pregnancy. The receptors were gathered from a female donor in good health, enrolled as a control in a pregnancy study. Each CDR3 is given with its conserved first and last residue. D genes are given only for firm matches. Part of the rows lack a size; the others show once, few, many or a class for expanded clones.

V gene	CDR3 length	J gene	D gene	clone size	CDR3 DNA	CDR3 protein
TRBV6-5	14	TRBJ2-2	-	-	TGTGCCAGCAGTTATACAGGGTTCACCGGGGAGCTGTTTTTT	CASSYTGFTGELFF
TRBV25-1	14	TRBJ1-2	-	-	TGTGCCAGCACCGGTACAGGGTTCAACTATGGCTACACCTTC	CASTGTGFNYGYTF
TRBV10-1	15	TRBJ2-7	TRBD2	-	TGCGCCAGCAGCCGGGGACTAGCGGGGACCTACGAGCAGTACTTC	CASSRGLAGTYEQYF
TRBV5-1	14	TRBJ2-7	TRBD1	-	TGCGCCAGCTATCCGGGACAGGGTCAATACGAGCAGTACTTC	CASYPGQGQYEQYF
TRBV5-4	16	TRBJ2-1	TRBD1	-	TGTGCCAGCAGCCCCACGCGGGACAGGAGTTACAATGAGCAGTTCTTC	CASSPTRDRSYNEQFF
TRBV7-2	14	TRBJ1-1	-	once	TGTGCCAGCAGTTCCGCGGGTCTATTTCTTGGGGCTTTCTTT	CASSSAGLFLGAFF
TRBV9	14	TRBJ1-5	-	-	TGTGCCAGCAGCGTAGACGCAGGTAGTCAGCCCCAGCATTTT	CASSVDAGSQPQHF
TRBV25-1	15	TRBJ1-2	TRBD1	-	TGTGCCAGCAGTTCTAACAGGGGTCCTCCCTATGGCTACACCTTC	CASSSNRGPPYGYTF
TRBV10-3	15	TRBJ2-1	TRBD1	-	TGTGCCATCAGCAAAACAGGGGATCCCTACAATGAGCAGTTCTTC	CAISKTGDPYNEQFF
TRBV15	16	TRBJ2-1	-	-	TGTGCCACCAGCAGAGATGCCGGGGGTTCCTACAATGAGCAGTTCTTC	CATSRDAGGSYNEQFF
TRBV9	15	TRBJ2-7	TRBD2	-	TGTGCCAGCAGCGTAGGGCTAGCGGGGCACTACGAGCAGTACTTC	CASSVGLAGHYEQYF
TRBV5-6	14	TRBJ1-2	TRBD1	-	TGTGCCAGCAGCAACAGGGGGGGATGGGATGGCTACACCTTC	CASSNRGGWDGYTF
TRBV7-9	15	TRBJ2-1	TRBD2	-	TGTGCCAGCAGCGAGGCTAGCGGGAGCCCCGGGGAGCAGTTCTTC	CASSEASGSPGEQFF
TRBV5-1	14	TRBJ1-2	TRBD1	-	TGCGCCAGCAGCCCGGGACAGGGCAACTATGGCTACACCTTC	CASSPGQGNYGYTF
TRBV5-6	16	TRBJ2-7	-	-	TGTGCCAGCAGCTCAACCCGACACCTAAGGGGCTACGAGCAGTACTTC	CASSSTRHLRGYEQYF
TRBV11-3	16	TRBJ2-1	TRBD1	-	TGTGCCAGCAGCTTAGATCCAGGGGGCGTAAACAATGAGCAGTTCTTC	CASSLDPGGVNNEQFF
TRBV6-5	15	TRBJ1-3	-	-	TGTGCCAGCAGGCAGGGTCTCACCTCTGGAAACACCATATATTTT	CASRQGLTSGNTIYF
TRBV9	14	TRBJ2-5	TRBD2	-	TGTGCCAGCAGCGTAACTAGCGGGGGAGAGACCCAGTACTTC	CASSVTSGGETQYF
TRBV5-6	18	TRBJ2-5	TRBD2	once	TGTGCCAGCAGCTCCACTAGCGGGGGGGGCCAAAGTTGGGAGACCCAGTACTTC	CASSSTSGGGQSWETQYF
TRBV11-2	11	TRBJ2-1	-	-	TGTGCCAGCAGCTTAAAAAGGGGATTGTTCTTC	CASSLKRGLFF
TRBV11-2	15	TRBJ2-7	TRBD2	-	TGTGCCAGCACCTGGGGGGGGACCGTCGCGGGCGAGCAGTACTTC	CASTWGGTVAGEQYF
TRBV27	14	TRBJ2-1	-	-	TGTGCCAGCAGTTTATCGGAGAGGGGGAGTGAGCAGTTCTTC	CASSLSERGSEQFF
TRBV29-1	12	TRBJ2-7	-	-	TGCAGCGTTGAGGGACACGGCTACGAGCAGTACTTC	CSVEGHGYEQYF
TRBV19	14	TRBJ1-5	-	-	TGTGCCAGTAGTATGGGAGGGATCAATCAGCCCCAGCATTTT	CASSMGGINQPQHF
TRBV18	13	TRBJ2-7	-	-	TGTGCCAGCTCAAGTGAAGGAGCGAGCGAGCAGTACTTC	CASSSEGASEQYF
TRBV6-5	15	TRBJ1-2	TRBD1	-	TGTGCCAGCAGTTACTCGCCGACAGGGCACTATGGCTACACCTTC	CASSYSPTGHYGYTF
TRBV7-9	11	TRBJ2-1	TRBD1	-	TGTGCCAGCAGCCCAGGGGGTGAGCAGTTCTTC	CASSPGGEQFF
TRBV5-1	12	TRBJ2-5	-	once	TGCGCCAGCAGCACGGTGTTCGAGACCCAGTACTTC	CASSTVFETQYF
TRBV11-2	13	TRBJ2-7	-	-	TGTGCCAGCAGCTTACTGGCCTCCTACGAGCAGTACTTC	CASSLLASYEQYF
TRBV5-1	15	TRBJ2-3	-	-	TGCGCCAGCAGATCGGGGGAGTCAATCACAGATACGCAGTATTTT	CASRSGESITDTQYF
TRBV7-9	14	TRBJ1-6	TRBD1	-	TGTGCCAGCGGCCACGGGACAGTTGGTTCACCCCTCCACTTT	CASGHGTVGSPLHF
TRBV18	13	TRBJ1-3	-	-	TGTGCCAGCGCAGGGGACTCTGGAAACACCATATATTTT	CASAGDSGNTIYF
TRBV5-1	15	TRBJ2-1	-	-	TGCGCCAGCAGCTGGAGGGGGCGCGACTCGGTGGAGCAGTTCTTC	CASSWRGRDSVEQFF
TRBV9	14	TRBJ2-2	-	-	TGTGCCAGCAGCGTGGGCAGGAACACCGGGGAGCTGTTTTTT	CASSVGRNTGELFF
TRBV5-4	15	TRBJ1-1	-	once	TGTGCCAGCAGCTTGTCCGGCAGGGGCGACACTGAAGCTTTCTTT	CASSLSGRGDTEAFF
TRBV7-8	14	TRBJ2-2	-	-	TGTGCCAGCAGCTTAACCGGGTTTACCGGGGAGCTGTTTTTT	CASSLTGFTGELFF
TRBV4-3	18	TRBJ2-7	TRBD2	-	TGCGCCAGCAGCCAAGGCGGGACTAGCGGGAGGGCCGGGTACGAGCAGTACTTC	CASSQGGTSGRAGYEQYF
TRBV6-1	16	TRBJ2-1	TRBD2	-	TGTGCCAGCAGTGAAGCTCGGCTAGCGGCTTACAATGAGCAGTTCTTC	CASSEARLAAYNEQFF
TRBV5-1	15	TRBJ2-3	TRBD2	once	TGCGCCAGCAGCTTAAAGACTAGCGGGGGAGATACGCAGTATTTT	CASSLKTSGGDTQYF
TRBV11-2	16	TRBJ2-1	TRBD2	-	TGTGCCAGCGTCCGCTACGGACTAGCGGGAGTGGATGAGCAGTTCTTC	CASVRYGLAGVDEQFF
TRBV6-1	15	TRBJ1-1	-	-	TGTGCCAGCAGTCCCCAGGGAGGGATTAACACTGAAGCTTTCTTT	CASSPQGGINTEAFF
TRBV4-3	14	TRBJ2-2	TRBD2	-	TGCGCCAGCACCGGACTAGCGTCGGCCGGGGAGCTGTTTTTT	CASTGLASAGELFF
TRBV2	14	TRBJ1-1	-	-	TGTGCCAGCGGCGGGGGCTGGGGGGACACTGAAGCTTTCTTT	CASGGGWGDTEAFF
TRBV7-2	14	TRBJ1-5	TRBD1	once	TGTGCCAGCACCCAGGGGGTGCACGATCAGCCCCAGCATTTT	CASTQGVHDQPQHF
TRBV30	13	TRBJ2-1	-	-	TGTGCCTGGAGTGTTTCTGTCTACAATGAGCAGTTCTTC	CAWSVSVYNEQFF
TRBV28	15	TRBJ2-7	-	once	TGTGCCAGCAGGGGAGGGGGGGCCTGGATTCGCGAGCAGTACTTC	CASRGGGAWIREQYF
TRBV4-2	16	TRBJ2-5	TRBD2	-	TGTGCCAGCAGCCAAGATATAGCGGGAGGGGGTGAGACCCAGTACTTC	CASSQDIAGGGETQYF
TRBV13	16	TRBJ2-3	-	-	TGTGCCAGCAGCTTAAGGTTGGCAGGGGCCACAGATACGCAGTATTTT	CASSLRLAGATDTQYF
TRBV27	13	TRBJ2-1	TRBD1	-	TGTGCCAGCAGCAGACAGGGATCAGATGAGCAGTTCTTC	CASSRQGSDEQFF
TRBV30	15	TRBJ2-1	TRBD2	once	TGTGCCTGGTGCTGGGGCGGGGGGCCTTTTAATGAGCAGTTCTTC	CAWCWGGGPFNEQFF
TRBV4-3	13	TRBJ2-7	-	-	TGCGCCAGCAGCCCAACTAGGGACTACGAGCAGTACTTC	CASSPTRDYEQYF
TRBV2	11	TRBJ2-7	-	-	TGTGCCAGCAGTAACAACTACGAGCAGTACTTC	CASSNNYEQYF